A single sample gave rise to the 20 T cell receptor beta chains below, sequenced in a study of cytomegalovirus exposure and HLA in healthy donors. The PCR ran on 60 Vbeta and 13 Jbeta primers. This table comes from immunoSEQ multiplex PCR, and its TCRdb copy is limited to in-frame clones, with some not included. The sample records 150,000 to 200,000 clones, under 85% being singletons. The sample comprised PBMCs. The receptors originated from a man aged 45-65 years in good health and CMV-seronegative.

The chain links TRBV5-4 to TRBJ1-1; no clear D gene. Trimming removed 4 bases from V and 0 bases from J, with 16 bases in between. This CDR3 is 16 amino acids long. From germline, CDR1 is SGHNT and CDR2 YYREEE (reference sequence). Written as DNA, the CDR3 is TGTGCCAGCAGCCCCCCGCGGGGAAGTCTGAACACTGAAGCTTTCTTT. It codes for CASSPPRGSLNTEAFF.

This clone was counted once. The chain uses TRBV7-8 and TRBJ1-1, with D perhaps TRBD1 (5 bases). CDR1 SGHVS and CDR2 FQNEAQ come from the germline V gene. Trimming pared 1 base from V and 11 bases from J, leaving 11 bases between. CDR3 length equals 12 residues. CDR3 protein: CASSLGQGGAFF. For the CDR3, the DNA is TGTGCCAGCAGCTTAGGGCAGGGCGGCGCTTTCTTT.

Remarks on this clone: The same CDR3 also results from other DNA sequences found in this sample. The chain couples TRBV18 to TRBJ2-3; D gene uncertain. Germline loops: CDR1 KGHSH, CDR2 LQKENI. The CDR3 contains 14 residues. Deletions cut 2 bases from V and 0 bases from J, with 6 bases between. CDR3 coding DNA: TGTGCCAGCTCACCAGGCGGCAGCACAGATACGCAGTATTTT. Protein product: CASSPGGSTDTQYF.

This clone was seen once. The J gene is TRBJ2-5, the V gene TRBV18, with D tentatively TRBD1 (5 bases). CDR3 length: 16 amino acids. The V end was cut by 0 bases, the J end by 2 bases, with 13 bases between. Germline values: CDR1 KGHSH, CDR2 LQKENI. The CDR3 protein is CASSPPIGHGQETQYF. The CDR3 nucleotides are TGTGCCAGCTCACCACCGATAGGACACGGACAAGAGACCCAGTACTTC.

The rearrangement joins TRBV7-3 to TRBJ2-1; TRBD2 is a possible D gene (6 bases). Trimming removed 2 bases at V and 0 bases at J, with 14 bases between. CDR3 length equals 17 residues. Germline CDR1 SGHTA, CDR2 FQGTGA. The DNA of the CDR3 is TGTGCCAGCAGCTTATTTGCGGGGACCGACTCCTACAATGAGCAGTTCTTC. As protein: CASSLFAGTDSYNEQFF.

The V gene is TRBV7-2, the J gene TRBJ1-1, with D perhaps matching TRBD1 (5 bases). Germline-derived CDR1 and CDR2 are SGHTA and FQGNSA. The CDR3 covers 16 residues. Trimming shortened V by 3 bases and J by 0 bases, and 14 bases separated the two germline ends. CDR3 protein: CASSLRTRGLNTEAFF. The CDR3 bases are TGTGCCAGCAGCTTGCGAACAAGGGGCTTGAACACTGAAGCTTTCTTT.

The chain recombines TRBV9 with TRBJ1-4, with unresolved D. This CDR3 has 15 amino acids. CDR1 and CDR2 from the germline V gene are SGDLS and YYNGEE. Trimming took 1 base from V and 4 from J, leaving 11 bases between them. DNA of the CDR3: TGTGCCAGCAGCGTATCGGGAAGTATTAATGAAAAACTGTTTTTT. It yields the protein CASSVSGSINEKLFF.

CDR3 residues: CASSIGKEGRDTEAFF. As DNA, the CDR3 is TGTGCCAGTAGTATAGGGAAGGAGGGCAGGGACACTGAAGCTTTCTTT. The chain has TRBV19 and TRBJ1-1; D might be TRBD1 (5 bases). Trimming left V 1 base short and J 3 bases short, with 15 bases between. The CDR3 is 16 residues long. The germline gives CDR1 LNHDA, CDR2 SQIVND (reference sequence). The entire variable domain, with the rest obtained from reference TRBV19 and TRBJ1-1, is as follows: DGGITQSPKYLFRKEGQNVTLSCEQNLNHDAMYWYRQDPGQGLRLIYYSQIVNDFQKGDIAEGYSVSREKKESFPLTVTSAQKNPTAFYLCASSIGKEGRDTEAFFGQGTRLTVV.

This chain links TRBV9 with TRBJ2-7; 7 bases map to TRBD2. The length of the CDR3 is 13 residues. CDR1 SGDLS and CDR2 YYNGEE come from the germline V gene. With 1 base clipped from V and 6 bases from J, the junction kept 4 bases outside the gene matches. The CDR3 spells CASSVSPGGEQYF. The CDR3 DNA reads TGTGCCAGCAGCGTAAGTCCGGGGGGCGAGCAGTACTTC.

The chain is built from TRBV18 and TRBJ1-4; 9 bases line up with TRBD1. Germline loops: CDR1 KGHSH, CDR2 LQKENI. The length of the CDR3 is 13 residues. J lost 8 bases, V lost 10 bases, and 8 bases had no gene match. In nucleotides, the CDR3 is TGTGCCACATCCGGGACAGGGAAAGAAAAACTGTTTTTT. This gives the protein CATSGTGKEKLFF.

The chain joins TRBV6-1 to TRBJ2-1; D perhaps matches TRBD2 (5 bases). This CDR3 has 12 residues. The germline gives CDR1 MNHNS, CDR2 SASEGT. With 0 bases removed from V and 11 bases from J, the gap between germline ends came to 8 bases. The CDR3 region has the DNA TGTGCCAGCAGTGAAGCCGGGGATCAGCAGTTCTTC. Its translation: CASSEAGDQQFF.

The CDR3 sequence: CASSQDPGQGNEKLFF. The DNA of the CDR3 is TGCGCCAGCAGCCAGGACCCGGGACAGGGGAATGAAAAACTGTTTTTT. This rearrangement joins TRBV4-1 to TRBJ1-4; 10 nucleotides align to TRBD1. CDR1 is MGHRA and CDR2 is YSYEKL in the germline V gene. The CDR3 sequence is 16 residues long. The V gene end was trimmed by 3 bases and the J gene end by 5 bases; junction bases not matched to a gene: 6.

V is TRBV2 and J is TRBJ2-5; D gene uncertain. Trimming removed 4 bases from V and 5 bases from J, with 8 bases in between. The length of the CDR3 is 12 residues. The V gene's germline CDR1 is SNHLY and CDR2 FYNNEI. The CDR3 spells CASSVRVETQYF. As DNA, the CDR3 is TGTGCCAGCAGTGTTAGAGTGGAGACCCAGTACTTC.

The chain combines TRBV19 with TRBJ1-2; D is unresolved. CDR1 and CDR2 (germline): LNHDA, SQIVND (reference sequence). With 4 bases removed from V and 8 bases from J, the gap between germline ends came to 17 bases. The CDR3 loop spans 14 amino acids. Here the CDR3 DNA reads TGTGCCAGTAGTAACGCAGGCAACCCTAAAGGCTACACCTTC. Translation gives CASSNAGNPKGYTF.

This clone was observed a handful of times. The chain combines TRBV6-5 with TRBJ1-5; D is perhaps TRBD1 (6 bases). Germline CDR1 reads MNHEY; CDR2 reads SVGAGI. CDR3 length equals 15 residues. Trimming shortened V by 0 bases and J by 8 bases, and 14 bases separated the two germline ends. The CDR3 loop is CASSYSRRDNEPQHF. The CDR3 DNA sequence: TGTGCCAGCAGTTACTCGAGAAGGGACAACGAGCCCCAGCATTTT.

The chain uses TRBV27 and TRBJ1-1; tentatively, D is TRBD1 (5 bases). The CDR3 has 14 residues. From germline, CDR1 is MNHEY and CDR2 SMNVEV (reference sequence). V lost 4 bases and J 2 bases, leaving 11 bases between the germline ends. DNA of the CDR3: TGTGCCAGCAGTTCCCCAGGGCTCAACACTGAAGCTTTCTTT. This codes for CASSSPGLNTEAFF.

CDR3 DNA sequence: TGTGCCAGCTCACCACTCAGGGCTTCTCAAGAGACCCAGTACTTC. This codes for CASSPLRASQETQYF. This chain connects TRBV18 to TRBJ2-5; D is possibly TRBD1 (5 bases). Germline-derived CDR1 and CDR2 are KGHSH and LQKENI. This CDR3 spans 15 amino acids. V shed 1 base and J shed 2 bases, with 11 bases lying between them.

Written as DNA, the CDR3 is TGCGCCAGCAGCTCTAGCGGGAGGGCCCACGAGCAGTACTTC. This translates into CASSSSGRAHEQYF. The rearrangement uses TRBV5-1 and TRBJ2-7, with 12 bases fitting TRBD2. CDR1 is SGHRS and CDR2 is YFSETQ in the germline V gene. V lost 3 bases and J lost 5; bases outside the gene matches: 3. CDR3 length: 14 amino acids.

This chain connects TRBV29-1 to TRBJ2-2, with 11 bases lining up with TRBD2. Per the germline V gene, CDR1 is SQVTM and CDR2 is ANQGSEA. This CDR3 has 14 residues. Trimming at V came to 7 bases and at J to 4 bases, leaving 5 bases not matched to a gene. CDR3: CSAQLAGVTGELFF. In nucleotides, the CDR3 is TGCAGCGCTCAACTAGCGGGAGTCACCGGGGAGCTGTTTTTT.

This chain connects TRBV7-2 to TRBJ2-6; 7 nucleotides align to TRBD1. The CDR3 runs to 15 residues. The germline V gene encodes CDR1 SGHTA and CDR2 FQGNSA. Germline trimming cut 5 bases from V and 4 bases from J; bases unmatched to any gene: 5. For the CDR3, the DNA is TGTGCCAGCAGCGCACAGGGGCCCGGGGCCAACGTCCTGACTTTC. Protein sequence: CASSAQGPGANVLTF.